The 30 T cell receptor beta chains reported below all come from one sample, sequenced in a study of patients and donors after allogeneic stem cell transplantation. MiXCR was run by TCRdb on the RT-PCR reads, yielding one entry per CDR3 protein. The table records 150,000 or so distinct CDR3 sequences, about 24% of them present only once. Sequencing was done on a sample of blood, either unsorted or a sorted T cell fraction (not recorded which). All receptors come from a human donor who was either an allogeneic HSCT recipient or a stem cell or donor lymphocyte infusion donor (not recorded which). It is not recorded whose cells these are; they may come from a transplant donor.

The chain combines TRBV9 with TRBJ1-4; TRBD1 matches at 8 bases. J was trimmed by 0 bases and V by 3 bases; bases with no gene match: 13. The CDR3 length is 19 residues. Germline assignment: CDR1 SGDLS and CDR2 YYNGEE. CDR3 sequence: CASSAWGDRGYATNEKLFF. Written as DNA, the CDR3 is TGTGCCAGCAGCGCCTGGGGCGACAGGGGCTATGCAACTAATGAAAAACTGTTTTTT.

The gene calls are TRBV27 and TRBJ2-3, with TRBD2 matching over 14 bases. The junction had 9 bases not matched to a gene; V was cut back by 6 bases and J by 4 bases. Per the germline V gene, CDR1 is MNHEY and CDR2 is SMNVEV (reference sequence). This CDR3 has 17 residues. This CDR3 is CASSRTSGRTISDTQYF. DNA for the CDR3: TGTGCCAGCAGCCGGACTAGCGGGAGGACCATTTCAGATACGCAGTATTTT.

In DNA form, the CDR3 reads TGTGCCAGCAGCCAACGGGGTCGGGACACACCATTGTTATCCTACGAGCAGTACTTC. It yields the protein CASSQRGRDTPLLSYEQYF. The V call is TRBV6-2 or TRBV6-3, the J call TRBJ2-7, with a possible D match to TRBD1 (6 bases). Trimming shortened V by 6 bases and J by 1 base, and 28 bases separated the two germline ends. Germline V lookup: CDR1 MNHEY, CDR2 SVGEGT. The CDR3 is made up of 19 amino acids.

This clonotype came up a few times. This chain joins TRBV11-2 and TRBJ1-5, with D possibly matching TRBD1 (5 bases). The V gene's germline CDR1 is SGHAT and CDR2 FQNNGV. The CDR3 is 15 residues long. Trimming stripped 0 bases from V and 15 bases from J, with 21 bases between. The CDR3 region is CASSLDPSRRTGGHF. As DNA, the CDR3 is TGTGCCAGCAGCTTAGATCCCTCGAGGAGGACCGGGGGGCATTTT.

The sample holds a few counts of this clonotype. CDR3 sequence reads: CASSPGQPPYNEQFF. CDR3 coding DNA: TGTGCCAGCTCACCAGGCCAGCCTCCCTACAATGAGCAGTTCTTC. V is TRBV18 and J is TRBJ2-1; no reliable D call. The CDR3 loop spans 15 amino acids. Germline V gene sequence: CDR1 KGHSH, CDR2 LQKENI. V gave up 2 bases and J gave up 2 bases, with 10 bases separating them.

This chain links TRBV20-1 with TRBJ2-3, with 7 nucleotides matching TRBD2. The germline V gene has CDR1 DFQATT and CDR2 SNEGSKA (reference sequence). The junction had 7 bases not matched to a gene; V was cut back by 1 base and J by 0 bases. CDR3 length equals 16 residues. CDR3 DNA: TGCAGTGCTAGAGCAAGGAGCGGGGCTAGCACAGATACGCAGTATTTT. Protein: CSARARSGASTDTQYF.

The chain couples TRBV20-1 to TRBJ1-1; weak D call: TRBD1 (5 bases). Germline loops: CDR1 DFQATT, CDR2 SNEGSKA (reference sequence). V lost 1 base to trimming and J lost 0 bases, with 9 bases between them. The CDR3 has 14 residues. CDR3 sequence (DNA): TGCAGTGCTAGAGGAGGGGCTTTGAACACTGAAGCTTTCTTT. This codes for CSARGGALNTEAFF.

The V and J genes are TRBV6-5 and TRBJ2-1; D is unclear. This CDR3 has 14 amino acids. Per the germline V gene, CDR1 is MNHEY and CDR2 is SVGAGI. V was shortened by 4 bases and J by 6 bases, with 13 bases between the two germline ends. Here the CDR3 reads CASSSDPMGNEQFF. The CDR3, as DNA: TGTGCCAGCAGTTCGGACCCCATGGGCAATGAGCAGTTCTTC.

The CDR3 sequence: CSARLPAIREGFYEQYF. In DNA form, the CDR3 reads TGCAGTGCTAGACTCCCCGCTATCCGGGAGGGTTTCTACGAGCAGTACTTC. The chain joins TRBV20-1 to TRBJ2-7, with 8 positions matching TRBD2. Germline V CDR1 and CDR2: DFQATT, SNEGSKA (reference sequence). Trimming cost V 2 bases and J 3 bases; bases outside gene matches: 15. The length of the CDR3 is 17 residues.

This clonotype has a handful of counts. The chain carries TRBV10-3 and TRBJ2-3; D may be TRBD2 (6 bases). V lost 6 bases to trimming and J lost 0 bases, with 13 bases between them. The CDR3 is 15 amino acids. Germline V gene lookup returns CDR1 ENHRY and CDR2 SYGVKD. In DNA form, the CDR3 reads TGTGCCATCAGGTCTATGGGGACTAGCACAGATACGCAGTATTTT. Protein product: CAIRSMGTSTDTQYF.

V gene TRBV5-1 combines with J gene TRBJ2-5, with 8 bases aligning to TRBD1. CDR1 and CDR2 from the germline V gene are SGHRS and YFSETQ. The length of the CDR3 is 16 residues. Unmatched junction bases numbered 8, after V lost 0 bases and J lost 4 bases. The CDR3 region is CASSLAGRGRLETQYF. CDR3 coding DNA: TGCGCCAGCAGCTTGGCGGGCAGGGGGCGTTTAGAGACCCAGTACTTC.

This clonotype was found a few times. V is TRBV6-5 and J is TRBJ1-2; D not certain. V lost 8 bases to trimming and J lost 8 bases, with 15 bases between them. The CDR3 covers 12 residues. Germline CDR1 reads MNHEY; CDR2 reads SVGAGI. This CDR3 is CASRTGERGYTF. CDR3 nucleotides: TGTGCCAGCCGAACGGGAGAGAGGGGCTACACCTTC.

The chain recombines TRBV28 with TRBJ2-5; TRBD2 aligns across 8 bases. V shed 2 bases and J 5 bases; nucleotides not matched to a gene: 4. Germline CDR1 reads MDHEN; CDR2 reads SYDVKM. The CDR3 has 14 amino acids. The CDR3 here is CASSLIAGWETQYF. CDR3 nucleotides: TGTGCCAGCAGTTTAATAGCGGGGTGGGAGACCCAGTACTTC.

This clonotype has only a few counts. The genes are TRBV20-1 and TRBJ2-3; D might be TRBD2 (5 bases). The CDR3 runs to 15 residues. CDR1 and CDR2 from the germline V gene are DFQATT and SNEGSKA (reference sequence). Between the trimmed V and J ends, which lost 4 bases and 2 bases, there was a span of 16 bases. As DNA, the CDR3 is TGCAGTGCTACCCAACGTAGCGAGACCACAGATACGCAGTATTTT. Its translation: CSATQRSETTDTQYF.

This clonotype was detected once. The chain carries TRBV29-1 and TRBJ2-1; no definite D call. The CDR3 has 12 residues. Trimming shortened V by 7 bases and J by 9 bases, and 16 bases separated the two germline ends. Germline loops: CDR1 SQVTM, CDR2 ANQGSEA. CDR3 nucleotides: TGCAGCGCCGCCCCATGGTCCGGTGAGCAGTTCTTC. This encodes CSAAPWSGEQFF.

The chain links TRBV29-1 to TRBJ2-7, with D perhaps given as TRBD1 or TRBD2 (6 bases each). V lost 0 bases, J lost 0 bases, and 9 bases lay in between. The CDR3 is 14 residues long. Germline values: CDR1 SQVTM, CDR2 ANQGSEA. CDR3 sequence reads: CSVEDRGDSYEQYF. The DNA of the CDR3 is TGCAGCGTTGAAGATAGGGGGGACTCCTACGAGCAGTACTTC.

This clonotype was seen only a few times. This chain uses TRBV4-2 with TRBJ2-3; a weak D match, TRBD1 (5 bases). The CDR3 is 15 residues long. With 3 bases removed from V and 0 bases from J, the gap between germline ends came to 10 bases. Looked up from germline, CDR1 is LGHNA and CDR2 is YNFKEQ. CDR3 DNA: TGTGCCAGCAGCCAGGCAGGGTTCAGCACAGATACGCAGTATTTT. As protein: CASSQAGFSTDTQYF.

This clonotype was detected only a few times. This chain links TRBV10-3 with TRBJ1-5; D gene uncertain. CDR1 and CDR2 (germline): ENHRY, SYGVKD. The CDR3 sequence is 12 residues long. The V gene lost 4 bases and the J gene lost 3 bases, with 4 bases spanning the gap. This CDR3 is CAISAYNQPQHF. DNA for the CDR3: TGTGCCATCAGTGCTTACAATCAGCCCCAGCATTTT.

J is TRBJ2-1 and V is TRBV6-5; D is uncertain. CDR3 length equals 15 residues. V was shortened by 5 bases and J by 0 bases, with 11 bases between the two germline ends. In germline, CDR1 is MNHEY, CDR2 SVGAGI. The CDR3 reads CASSQDRSSYNEQFF. The CDR3 region has the DNA TGTGCCAGCAGTCAGGACCGGAGCTCCTACAATGAGCAGTTCTTC.

The CDR3 coding sequence is TGCGCCAGCAGCCTTCGGGTAGCGGGCGCCTACGAGCAGTACTTC. Protein sequence: CASSLRVAGAYEQYF. This chain links TRBV4-3 with TRBJ2-7, with 7 positions matching TRBD2. Losses at the gene ends were 4 bases for V and 2 bases for J; bases not matched to a gene: 8. CDR1 and CDR2 (germline): LGHNA, YSLEER. This CDR3 comprises 15 residues.

Only one count was recorded for this clonotype. The J gene is TRBJ2-7, the V gene TRBV12-3 or TRBV12-4; possibly TRBD1 for D (6 bases). V was pared by 7 bases and J by 4 bases, with 17 bases between. The CDR3 is 14 residues long. The CDR3 here is CASNRGSTGYEQYF. CDR3 nucleotides: TGTGCCAGCAACCGGGGCAGCACAGGGTACGAGCAGTACTTC.

The sample holds a few counts of this clonotype. The chain uses TRBV20-1 and TRBJ2-2; D is unresolved. V was shortened by 3 bases and J by 7 bases, with 9 bases between the two germline ends. The CDR3 extends over 12 amino acids. CDR1 DFQATT and CDR2 SNEGSKA come from the germline V gene (reference sequence). This chain's CDR3 is CSASPAGGELFF. The CDR3, as DNA: TGCAGTGCTAGTCCCGCCGGCGGGGAGCTGTTTTTT.

This clonotype was counted a few times. This chain's CDR3 is CASNLDGAVETQYF. The CDR3 nucleotides read TGTGCCAGCAATCTAGATGGGGCGGTGGAGACCCAGTACTTC. The chain uses TRBV7-6 and TRBJ2-5, with D possibly matching TRBD1 (5 bases). The CDR3 runs to 14 residues. The germline gives CDR1 SGHVS, CDR2 FNYEAQ. The germline V and J ends were trimmed by 7 bases and 5 bases, with 17 bases remaining between them.

Details on this clonotype: One end of the junction fails to match germline, which may point to a read error. This sequence joins TRBV5-1 and TRBJ1-4; D possibly corresponds to TRBD1 (5 bases). The CDR3 consists of 16 residues. Germline V gene data show CDR1 as SGHRS and CDR2 as YFSETQ. CDR3 amino acids: CASSPEAGRYFEKLIF. CDR3 sequence (DNA): TGCGCCAGCAGCCCGGAGGCAGGGAGGTATTTTGAAAAACTGATTTTT.

This clonotype was seen more than once but under ten times. J is TRBJ1-1 and V is TRBV6-6, with D uncertain. CDR1 is MNHNY and CDR2 is SVGAGI in the germline V gene (reference sequence). The CDR3 has 11 residues. The V end lost 0 bases, the J end lost 8 bases, and 4 bases lay between the germline ends. This chain's CDR3 is CASSYSSEAFF. The CDR3 coding sequence is TGTGCCAGCAGTTACTCTTCAGAAGCTTTCTTT.

This clonotype was observed a few times. The chain carries TRBV12-3 or TRBV12-4 and TRBJ2-2; D could derive from TRBD1 or TRBD2 (5 bases each). The CDR3 spans 14 residues. Trimming took off 5 bases at V and 6 bases at J, with 13 bases between the two ends. The CDR3 DNA is TGTGCCAGCAGTCCGTGGGGGTCCGCCGGGGAGCTGTTTTTT. It yields the protein CASSPWGSAGELFF.

This clonotype is a singleton in its sample. The CDR3 spells CASSHLPETQYF. CDR3 nucleotides: TGTGCCAGCAGCCATCTTCCAGAGACCCAGTACTTC. This chain uses TRBV7-2 with TRBJ2-5; D gene uncertain. This CDR3 contains 12 residues. Trimming stripped 5 bases from V and 4 bases from J, with 8 bases between. CDR1 is SGHTA and CDR2 is FQGNSA in the germline V gene.

This sequence joins TRBV6-2 or TRBV6-3 and TRBJ2-7, with no clear D. The CDR3 runs to 14 residues. The V gene lost 4 bases and the J gene lost 4 bases, with 14 bases spanning the gap. The germline V gene has CDR1 MNHEY and CDR2 SVGEGT. CDR3 DNA: TGTGCCAGCAGTTCTCCGACTCTTACGTACGAGCAGTACTTC. The encoded protein is CASSSPTLTYEQYF.

This clonotype was observed many times. CDR3 nucleotides: TGTGCCAGCAAACCCCCCGGGGCAGTCTTCAATCAGCCCCAGCATTTT. Encoded protein: CASKPPGAVFNQPQHF. The rearrangement links TRBV12-3 or TRBV12-4 to TRBJ1-5; maybe TRBD1 (5 bases). This CDR3 has 16 amino acids. The V gene lost 7 bases and the J gene lost 3 bases, with 19 bases spanning the gap.

Only a few counts were recorded for this clonotype. The chain couples TRBV7-3 to TRBJ1-2; D is ambiguous. Trimming left V 0 bases short and J 1 base short, with 15 bases between. From germline, CDR1 is SGHTA and CDR2 FQGTGA. The length of the CDR3 is 17 residues. For the CDR3, the DNA is TGTGCCAGCAGCTTAACGTACTTTTACGGGGTTAACTATGGCTACACCTTC. It encodes CASSLTYFYGVNYGYTF. Filled out from reference TRBV7-3 and TRBJ1-2, the complete variable domain reads GAGVSQTPSNKVTEKGKYVELRCDPISGHTALYWYRQSLGQGPEFLIYFQGTGAADDSGLPNDRFFAVRPEGSVSTLKIQRTERGDSAVYLCASSLTYFYGVNYGYTFGSGTRLTVV.